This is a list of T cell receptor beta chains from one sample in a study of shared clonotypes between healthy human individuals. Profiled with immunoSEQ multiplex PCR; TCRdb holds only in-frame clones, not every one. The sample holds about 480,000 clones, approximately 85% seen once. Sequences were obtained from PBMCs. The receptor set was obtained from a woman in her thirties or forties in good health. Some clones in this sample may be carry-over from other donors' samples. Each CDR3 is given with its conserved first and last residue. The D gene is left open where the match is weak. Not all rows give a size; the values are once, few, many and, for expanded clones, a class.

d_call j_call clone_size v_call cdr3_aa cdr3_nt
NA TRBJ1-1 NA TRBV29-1 CSAPHTNTEAFF TGCAGCGCTCCTCACACGAACACTGAAGCTTTCTTT
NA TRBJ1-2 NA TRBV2 CASSEGPGVLSNYGYTF TGTGCCAGCAGTGAAGGCCCCGGGGTCCTCTCTAACTATGGCTACACCTTC
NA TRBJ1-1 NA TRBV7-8 CASSLAGLRTFF TGTGCCAGCAGCTTAGCTGGGCTCCGGACTTTCTTT
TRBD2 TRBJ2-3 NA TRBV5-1 CASSMWSGRAQIDTQYF TGCGCCAGCAGCATGTGGAGCGGGAGGGCCCAGATAGATACGCAGTATTTT
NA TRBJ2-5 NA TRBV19 CASRDAIKETQYF TGTGCCAGCCGGGACGCGATAAAAGAGACCCAGTACTTC
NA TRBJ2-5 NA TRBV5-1 CASSLGQGYQETQYF TGCGCCAGCAGCTTGGGTCAGGGTTACCAAGAGACCCAGTACTTC
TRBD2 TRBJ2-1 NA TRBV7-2 CASTTPTGGLSRSYNEQFF TGTGCCAGCACCACCCCGACGGGAGGGCTCTCTCGCTCCTACAATGAGCAGTTCTTC
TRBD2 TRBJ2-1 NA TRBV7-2 CASSRTTSGSYNEQFF TGTGCCAGCAGCCGAACTACTAGCGGGTCCTACAATGAGCAGTTCTTC
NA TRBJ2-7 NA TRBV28 CASTSYGLSREQYF TGTGCCAGCACTAGCTACGGCCTCTCTAGGGAGCAGTACTTC
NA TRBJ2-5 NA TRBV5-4 CASSDRTNQETQYF TGTGCCAGCAGCGATCGGACAAATCAAGAGACCCAGTACTTC
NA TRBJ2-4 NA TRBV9 CASSQGLRNIQYF TGTGCCAGCAGCCAGGGACTTCGGAACATTCAGTACTTC
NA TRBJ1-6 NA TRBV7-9 CASTEKGGDSPLHF TGTGCCAGCACCGAAAAGGGGGGGGATTCACCCCTCCACTTT
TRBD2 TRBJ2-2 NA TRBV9 CASSVEISGSTGELFF TGTGCCAGCAGCGTAGAAATTAGCGGGAGCACCGGGGAGCTGTTTTTT
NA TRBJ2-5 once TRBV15 CATSRDLIEKGGLGETQYF TGTGCCACCAGCAGAGATCTTATCGAAAAGGGTGGCTTAGGGGAGACCCAGTACTTC
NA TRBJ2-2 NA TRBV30 CAWSPSYTGELFF TGTGCCTGGAGTCCAAGTTACACCGGGGAGCTGTTTTTT
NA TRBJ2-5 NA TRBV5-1 CASSLAEETQYF TGCGCCAGCAGCTTGGCCGAGGAGACCCAGTACTTC
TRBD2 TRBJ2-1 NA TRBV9 CASSVDVGREVSYNEQFF TGTGCCAGCAGCGTAGATGTGGGACGGGAGGTCTCCTACAATGAGCAGTTCTTC
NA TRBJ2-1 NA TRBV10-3 CAIEGDYNEQFF TGTGCCATCGAGGGGGATTACAATGAGCAGTTCTTC
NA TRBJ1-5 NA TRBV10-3 CAISDQLESNQPQHF TGTGCCATCAGTGACCAACTCGAGAGCAATCAGCCCCAGCATTTT
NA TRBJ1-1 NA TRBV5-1 CASRLGETAQAFF TGCGCCAGCCGGTTGGGGGAGACGGCTCAAGCTTTCTTT
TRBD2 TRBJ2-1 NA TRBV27 CASSSGRFNEQFF TGTGCCAGCTCTAGCGGGAGATTCAATGAGCAGTTCTTC
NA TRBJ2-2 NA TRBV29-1 CSVVGIRGSGELFF TGCAGCGTTGTTGGAATAAGGGGATCCGGGGAGCTGTTTTTT
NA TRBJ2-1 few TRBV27 CASSLWPLAYNEQFF TGTGCCAGCAGTTTATGGCCCCTAGCCTACAATGAGCAGTTCTTC
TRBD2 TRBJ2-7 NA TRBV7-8 CASSLFSGRSSYEQYF TGTGCCAGCAGCTTATTTTCCGGGAGGAGCTCCTACGAGCAGTACTTC
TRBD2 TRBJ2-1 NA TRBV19 CASSITASSGGYNEQFF TGTGCCAGTAGTATTACGGCCTCTAGCGGGGGGTACAATGAGCAGTTCTTC
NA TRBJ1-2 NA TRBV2 CASSEAGSRNYGYTF TGTGCCAGCAGTGAAGCTGGCAGCCGAAACTATGGCTACACCTTC
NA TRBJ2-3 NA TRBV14 CASSQDNSLVDTQYF TGTGCCAGCAGCCAAGATAATAGCCTCGTAGATACGCAGTATTTT
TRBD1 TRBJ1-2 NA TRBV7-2 CASSLGRSGGHYGYTF TGTGCCAGCAGCTTAGGTCGGTCAGGGGGCCACTATGGCTACACCTTC
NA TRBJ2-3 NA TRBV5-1 CASSRGGAADTQYF TGCGCCAGCAGCCGTGGAGGGGCCGCAGATACGCAGTATTTT
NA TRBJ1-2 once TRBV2 CASSEKEGTDYGYTF TGTGCCAGCAGTGAAAAAGAGGGGACTGACTATGGCTACACCTTC
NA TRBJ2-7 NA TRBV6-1 CASSRDYEQYF TGTGCCAGCAGTCGAGACTACGAGCAGTACTTC
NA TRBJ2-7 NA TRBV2 CASIGQTSYEQYF TGTGCCAGCATAGGACAGACATCCTACGAGCAGTACTTC
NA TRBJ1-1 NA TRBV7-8 CASSLEAGGHEAFF TGTGCCAGCAGCTTGGAAGCCGGGGGCCATGAAGCTTTCTTT
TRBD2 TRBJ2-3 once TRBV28 CASSRGLAGSTDTQYF TGTGCCAGCAGCCGAGGACTAGCGGGTAGCACAGATACGCAGTATTTT
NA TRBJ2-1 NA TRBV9 CASSVEARGEVGEQFF TGTGCCAGCAGCGTAGAAGCACGCGGAGAAGTCGGAGAGCAGTTCTTC
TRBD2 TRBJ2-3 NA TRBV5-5 CASSLGLAGGDTQYF TGTGCCAGCAGCCTGGGACTAGCGGGAGGAGATACGCAGTATTTT
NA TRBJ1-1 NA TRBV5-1 CASSLRAGQGYTEAFF TGCGCCAGCAGCTTGAGGGCAGGGCAAGGGTACACTGAAGCTTTCTTT
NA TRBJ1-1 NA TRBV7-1 CASSPMTRGWDTEAFF TGTGCCAGCAGCCCCATGACCAGGGGCTGGGACACTGAAGCTTTCTTT
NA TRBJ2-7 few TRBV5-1 CASSLGPHYEQYF TGCGCCAGCAGCTTGGGCCCCCACTACGAGCAGTACTTC
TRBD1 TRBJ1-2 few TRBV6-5 CASSYSPNRGLYGYTF TGTGCCAGCAGTTACTCCCCCAACAGGGGTCTCTATGGCTACACCTTC
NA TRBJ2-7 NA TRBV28 CASLPGGGYEQYF TGTGCCAGTCTTCCGGGTGGGGGGTACGAGCAGTACTTC
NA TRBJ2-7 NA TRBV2 CASSDPGQNSYEQYF TGTGCCAGCAGTGACCCTGGGCAGAACTCCTACGAGCAGTACTTC
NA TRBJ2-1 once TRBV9 CASSPTTGTYNEQFF TGTGCCAGCAGCCCCACGACTGGAACCTACAATGAGCAGTTCTTC
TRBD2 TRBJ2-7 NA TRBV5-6 CASSLGGRALEQYF TGTGCCAGCAGCTTGGGAGGGAGGGCTCTCGAGCAGTACTTC
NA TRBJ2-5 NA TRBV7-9 CASSRELGLRRRQYF TGTGCCAGCAGCCGCGAGTTGGGCTTACGACGGCGGCAGTACTTC
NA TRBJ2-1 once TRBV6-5 CASSLIQGYNEQFF TGTGCCAGCAGTTTGATTCAGGGTTACAATGAGCAGTTCTTC
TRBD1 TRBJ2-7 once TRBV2 CASRYWTGKTYEQYF TGTGCCAGCAGGTACTGGACAGGGAAAACCTACGAGCAGTACTTC
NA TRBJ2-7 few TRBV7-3 CASSLQGSGEQYF TGTGCCAGCAGCTTACAGGGAAGCGGCGAGCAGTACTTC
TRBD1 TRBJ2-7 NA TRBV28 CASLGTGYTYEQYF TGTGCCAGCCTTGGGACAGGCTATACCTACGAGCAGTACTTC
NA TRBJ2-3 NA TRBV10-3 CAIRDNGADTQYF TGTGCCATCAGGGACAATGGCGCAGATACGCAGTATTTT
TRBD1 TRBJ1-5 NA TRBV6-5 CATKSSDRGNQPQHF TGTGCCACAAAATCTTCCGACAGGGGAAATCAGCCCCAGCATTTT
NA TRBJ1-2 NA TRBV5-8 CASSPEGFTYGYTF TGTGCCAGCAGCCCGGAGGGGTTCACCTATGGCTACACCTTC
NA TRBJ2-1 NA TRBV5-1 CASSLRPPVDEQFF TGCGCCAGCAGCTTAAGACCCCCAGTCGATGAGCAGTTCTTC
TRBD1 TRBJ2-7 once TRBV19 CASSIRTGDYEQYF TGTGCCAGTAGTATCAGGACAGGGGACTACGAGCAGTACTTC
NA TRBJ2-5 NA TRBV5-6 CASSFHIETQYF TGTGCCAGCAGCTTCCACATAGAGACCCAGTACTTC